This is a list of T cell receptor beta chains from one sample in a study of cytomegalovirus exposure and HLA in healthy donors. TCRdb keeps only in-frame clones here, not all; method: immunoSEQ multiplex PCR. The table includes approximately 180,000 clones, just over 75% detected once. Sequenced input: PBMCs. The receptors stem from a woman younger than 45 in good health and CMV-seropositive. Both conserved end residues are part of each CDR3. Each record gives: clone size, J gene, V gene, D gene, CDR3 DNA, CDR3 protein. The D gene is left open where the match is weak. Where a row states a size, it is once, few, many or the class of an expanded clone; other rows omit it.

>NA|TRBJ2-7|TRBV19|NA
TGTGCCAGTAGTATAGAGGCGGGGAGCTACGAGCAGTACTTC
CASSIEAGSYEQYF
>NA|TRBJ2-1|TRBV19|TRBD2
TGTGCCAGTAGTGCCCGCGGACTAGCGGGAGACGACAATGAGCAGTTCTTC
CASSARGLAGDDNEQFF
>NA|TRBJ1-5|TRBV7-2|TRBD1
TGTGCCAGCAGCTTACACAGGGGGAGGGTTAGCAATCAGCCCCAGCATTTT
CASSLHRGRVSNQPQHF
>NA|TRBJ1-1|TRBV19|TRBD1
TGTGCCAGTAGTAGGAGACAGGGGAACACTGAAGCTTTCTTT
CASSRRQGNTEAFF
>NA|TRBJ2-1|TRBV9|NA
TGTGCCAGCAGCGTAGCAGGGCAGTCTCTTGAGCAGTTCTTC
CASSVAGQSLEQFF
>few|TRBJ2-5|TRBV14|TRBD1
TGTGCCAGCAGCCTATGGGACAGGGGGTATGAGACCCAGTACTTC
CASSLWDRGYETQYF
>NA|TRBJ2-5|TRBV28|TRBD1
TGTGCCAGCAGTTTGGATTGGAGGACAGGGCAAGAGACCCAGTACTTC
CASSLDWRTGQETQYF
>NA|TRBJ2-7|TRBV14|TRBD2
TGTGCCAGCAGCTCTTGGCGAGAACTAGCGGGAGGAAACCACGAGCAGTACTTC
CASSSWRELAGGNHEQYF
>NA|TRBJ1-5|TRBV5-1|NA
TGCGCCAGCAGCTTGGGGAGTAGCAATCAGCCCCAGCATTTT
CASSLGSSNQPQHF
>once|TRBJ1-4|TRBV15|TRBD1
TGTGCCACCAGCAGAGATTGGAGGGACAGTGAAAAACTGTTTTTT
CATSRDWRDSEKLFF
>NA|TRBJ2-7|TRBV5-5|TRBD1
TGTGCCAGCAGAGGGGCAGGGGGACACGAGCAGTACTTC
CASRGAGGHEQYF
>NA|TRBJ1-5|TRBV6-1|TRBD1
TGTGCCAGCAGCCGGGACAGGGGTCAGCCCCAGCATTTT
CASSRDRGQPQHF
>NA|TRBJ2-7|TRBV5-6|NA
TGTGCCAGCAGCCCGGGACTTATCTCCTACGAGCAGTACTTC
CASSPGLISYEQYF
>NA|TRBJ1-2|TRBV18|NA
TGTGCCAGCTCACCAGCAGGGTACGGCTACACCTTC
CASSPAGYGYTF
>NA|TRBJ2-3|TRBV6-1|NA
TGTGCCAGCAGTGAGCCACCCGGTACGCAGTATTTT
CASSEPPGTQYF
>NA|TRBJ1-3|TRBV7-9|NA
TGTGCCAGCAGCTTACAGCGCCGCTCTGGAAACACCATATATTTT
CASSLQRRSGNTIYF
>NA|TRBJ1-3|TRBV30|NA
TGTGCCTGGGGCCCTGGGGGGTTCGGGGGAAACACCATATATTTT
CAWGPGGFGGNTIYF
>NA|TRBJ2-7|TRBV28|TRBD2
TGTGCCAGCAGTTCGGGACTAGCGGGAAGGTACGAGCAGTACTTC
CASSSGLAGRYEQYF
>few|TRBJ2-7|TRBV28|TRBD2
TGTGCCAGCAGTCAGTCCGGGACTACCTACGAGCAGTACTTC
CASSQSGTTYEQYF
>few|TRBJ1-3|TRBV15|NA
TGTGCCACCAGCAGAGGAGGATCTGGAGGGGGAAACACCATATATTTT
CATSRGGSGGGNTIYF
>NA|TRBJ2-2|TRBV2|TRBD1
TGTGCCAGCAGAAGAGGACAGGGGCAAACCGGGGAGCTGTTTTTT
CASRRGQGQTGELFF
>once|TRBJ2-3|TRBV28|NA
TGTGCCAGCAGGCCCCAGGGGTTCACAGATACGCAGTATTTT
CASRPQGFTDTQYF
>once|TRBJ2-5|TRBV11-2|TRBD2
TGTGCCAGCAGCTCGGGACTAGCGGGAGCGAGGGAGACCCAGTACTTC
CASSSGLAGARETQYF
>NA|TRBJ2-4|TRBV7-9|TRBD2
TGTGCCAGCAGCCCTGGGACTAGCGGGAGCTTTAGCAAAAACATTCAGTACTTC
CASSPGTSGSFSKNIQYF
>NA|TRBJ2-2|TRBV27|TRBD1
TGTGCCAGCAGTTTAAGGGGGCAGAACACCGGGGAGCTGTTTTTT
CASSLRGQNTGELFF
>NA|TRBJ2-5|TRBV10-1|NA
TGCGCCAGCAGCCCCGCGCACATGCGGGAGACCCAGTACTTC
CASSPAHMRETQYF
>NA|TRBJ2-7|TRBV9|NA
TGTGCCAGCAGCCCTAGGGGGGAGGGGGAACCCTACGAGCAGTACTTC
CASSPRGEGEPYEQYF
>once|TRBJ1-1|TRBV5-1|NA
TGCGCCAGCAGCTTGTCCGGGGGGAACACTGAAGCTTTCTTT
CASSLSGGNTEAFF
>few|TRBJ2-3|TRBV7-2|TRBD2
TGTGCCAGCAGCTTAGTACTAGCGGGAGGGATAATAACAGATACGCAGTATTTT
CASSLVLAGGIITDTQYF
>NA|TRBJ2-1|TRBV7-6|TRBD2
TGTGCCAGCAGCCCGGGACTAGCGGGAGCCGGGAATGAGCAGTTCTTC
CASSPGLAGAGNEQFF
>NA|TRBJ2-7|TRBV5-6|NA
TGTGCCAGCAGTCGGGCCTACGAGCAGTACTTC
CASSRAYEQYF
>NA|TRBJ2-3|TRBV6-1|TRBD1
TGTGCCAGCAATCAACAGGGGGGCACAGATACGCAGTATTTT
CASNQQGGTDTQYF
>many|TRBJ2-6|TRBV5-1|NA
TGCGCCAGCAGCCAGGACGGGGGTGCTGGGGCCAACGTCCTGACTTTC
CASSQDGGAGANVLTF
>NA|TRBJ2-7|TRBV5-1|NA
TGCGCCAGCACCCCGGGACACACCGACTCCTACGAGCAGTACTTC
CASTPGHTDSYEQYF
>few|TRBJ1-2|TRBV6-5|NA
TGTGCCAGTTATACCCACGGGGGGACGGACTATGGCTACACCTTC
CASYTHGGTDYGYTF
>NA|TRBJ2-7|TRBV6-5|TRBD2
TGTGCCAGCAGTTACGATCGAGAGACTAGCGTACACGAGCAGTACTTC
CASSYDRETSVHEQYF
>NA|TRBJ1-2|TRBV6-5|NA
TGTGCCAGCAGCCGGGACTTTAAGAACTATGGCTACACCTTC
CASSRDFKNYGYTF
>NA|TRBJ2-3|TRBV5-6|TRBD2
TGTGCCAGCAGCTCGCCGGGGGGTTTAGGGACGCAGTATTTT
CASSSPGGLGTQYF
>few|TRBJ2-2|TRBV7-2|NA
TGTGCCAGCAGCTTAGAAAGGACTAACACCGGGGAGCTGTTTTTT
CASSLERTNTGELFF
>NA|TRBJ2-7|TRBV7-9|TRBD2
TGTGCCAGCAGCTTAGCTAGCGGGAGGGCTCTAAACGAGCAGTACTTC
CASSLASGRALNEQYF
>NA|TRBJ2-3|TRBV5-4|TRBD2
TGTGCCAGCAGCCGGGAACCTGGGACTAGCGGGAGAGCTTCCTCAGATACGCAGTATTTT
CASSREPGTSGRASSDTQYF
>NA|TRBJ2-7|TRBV7-9|NA
TGTGCCAGCAGCCCTCCCGCGGTCTCCGAGCAGTACTTC
CASSPPAVSEQYF
>NA|TRBJ2-2|TRBV11-2|NA
TGTGCCAGCAGCCCCACCCCAGGGACCGGGGAGCTGTTTTTT
CASSPTPGTGELFF
>NA|TRBJ1-2|TRBV30|TRBD1
TGTGCCTGGAGTGTCCGGGCTACAGGGGGCTATGGCTACACCTTC
CAWSVRATGGYGYTF
>few|TRBJ2-7|TRBV5-1|TRBD2
TGCGCCAGTCACGTTACCGGGACTAACTCCTACGAGCAGTACTTC
CASHVTGTNSYEQYF
>few|TRBJ1-2|TRBV28|TRBD1
TGTGCCAGCAGTTCAGGACAGGGGGGCGACTATGGCTACACCTTC
CASSSGQGGDYGYTF